These T cell receptor beta chains were read from a single sample in a study of CD8+CD57+ T cells in acquired aplastic anemia. TCRdb analysed the reads with MiXCR anew, one entry per CDR3 protein. The data hold about 40,000 distinct CDR3 sequences, with 68% observed a single time. The specimen sequenced was sorted CD4+, CD8+, or CD8+CD57+ T cells (not recorded which) from PBMCs. The receptors shown here come from a human donor in good health, serving as a control. Both conserved end residues are part of each CDR3. A D gene is named only where the DNA matches it firmly. Expanded clones get a size class; other rows say once, few or many, or leave the size out.

V: TRBV4-2
size: .
J: TRBJ2-7
D: .
DNA: TGTGCCAGCAGCCCCAACCTGTTACGCGAGCAGTACTTC
CDR3: CASSPNLLREQYF

V: TRBV2
size: medium-sized
J: TRBJ1-5
D: .
DNA: TGTGCCAGCAGTGAGTCGTCAGGGTGGAATCAGCCCCAGCATTTT
CDR3: CASSESSGWNQPQHF

V: TRBV12-3/TRBV12-4
size: many
J: TRBJ2-7
D: TRBD1
DNA: TGTGCCAGCAGCTGGGACAGGGGGTACGAGCAGTACTTC
CDR3: CASSWDRGYEQYF

V: TRBV10-3
size: once
J: TRBJ1-6
D: TRBD1
DNA: TGTGCCGTCAGTGACAGGGAGGGTAATTCACCCCTCCACTTT
CDR3: CAVSDREGNSPLHF

V: TRBV29-1
size: few
J: TRBJ1-1
D: .
DNA: TGCAGCGTCCAACGGACGGGGCGGGTAAACACTGAAGCTTTCTTT
CDR3: CSVQRTGRVNTEAFF

V: TRBV7-3
size: once
J: TRBJ1-1
D: .
DNA: TGTGCCAGCAGCGTAGGGCCGAACACTGAAGCTTTCTTT
CDR3: CASSVGPNTEAFF

V: TRBV16
size: medium-sized
J: TRBJ2-3
D: .
DNA: TGTGCCAGCAGCCAATCGGTCGTCGTAGATACGCAGTATTTT
CDR3: CASSQSVVVDTQYF

V: TRBV20-1
size: .
J: TRBJ1-6
D: TRBD1
DNA: TGCAGTGCACCGACAGGGAGCTCCTATAATTCACCCCTCCACTTT
CDR3: CSAPTGSSYNSPLHF

V: TRBV20-1
size: .
J: TRBJ1-1
D: .
DNA: TGCAGTGCCCCGAACCACAGGGTGAGCACTGAAGCTTTCTTT
CDR3: CSAPNHRVSTEAFF

V: TRBV7-3
size: .
J: TRBJ2-5
D: .
DNA: TGTGCCAGCAGCGCGACTAGTTCAGAGACCCAGTACTTC
CDR3: CASSATSSETQYF

V: TRBV7-2
size: many
J: TRBJ1-2
D: .
DNA: TGTGCCAGCAGCCTAACAGGGAGCAGTGTGCAAGGCTACACCTTC
CDR3: CASSLTGSSVQGYTF

V: TRBV5-1
size: many
J: TRBJ1-2
D: TRBD1
DNA: TGCGCCAGCAGCTTGGATGGGACAGGGGGCCTCTATGGCTACACCTTC
CDR3: CASSLDGTGGLYGYTF

V: TRBV2
size: once
J: TRBJ2-5
D: .
DNA: TGTGCCAGCAGTAGGGGCGGGGCTGGGGAAGAGACCCAGTACTTC
CDR3: CASSRGGAGEETQYF

V: TRBV19
size: .
J: TRBJ1-1
D: .
DNA: TGTGCCAGTACCAGGGACACTGAAGCTTTCTTT
CDR3: CASTRDTEAFF

V: TRBV15
size: .
J: TRBJ1-2
D: .
DNA: TGTGCCACCAGCTCCGGAGATAACTATGGCTACACCTTC
CDR3: CATSSGDNYGYTF

V: TRBV5-1
size: many
J: TRBJ2-1
D: TRBD1
DNA: TGCGCCAGCAGATCAGGGGGTTACAATGAGCAGTTCTTC
CDR3: CASRSGGYNEQFF

V: TRBV14
size: .
J: TRBJ2-1
D: .
DNA: TGTGCCAGCAGCCGGGAGTCGGCGTCGGGGAACAATGAGCAGTTCTTC
CDR3: CASSRESASGNNEQFF

V: TRBV20-1
size: .
J: TRBJ2-1
D: TRBD2
DNA: TGCAGTGCTAGACCTACTAGCGGGGAATCCTACAATGAGCAGTTCTTC
CDR3: CSARPTSGESYNEQFF

V: TRBV24-1
size: .
J: TRBJ1-1
D: .
DNA: TGTGCCACCAGTGATACAGGGCTGGGGACTGAAGCTTTCTTT
CDR3: CATSDTGLGTEAFF

V: TRBV2
size: .
J: TRBJ2-7
D: .
DNA: TGTGCCAGCAGTGCGGGCAGATTCTACGAGCAGTACTTC
CDR3: CASSAGRFYEQYF

V: TRBV27
size: many
J: TRBJ2-5
D: TRBD2
DNA: TGTGCCAGCAGTAGGACTAGCGGGGGGGCCAATGATGAGACCCAGTACTTC
CDR3: CASSRTSGGANDETQYF

V: TRBV20-1
size: .
J: TRBJ1-1
D: .
DNA: TGCAGTGCTAGCCCCCCCGGACATGCTGAAGCTTTCTTT
CDR3: CSASPPGHAEAFF

V: TRBV10-3
size: .
J: TRBJ2-1
D: .
DNA: TGTGCCATCAGTGGAGTGGAGGGATGGGATGAGCAGTTCTTC
CDR3: CAISGVEGWDEQFF

V: TRBV25-1
size: .
J: TRBJ2-3
D: TRBD2
DNA: TGTGCCAGCAGTGCCCTAGCGGGGGCCTCGCGGGATACGCAGTATTTT
CDR3: CASSALAGASRDTQYF

V: TRBV25-1
size: .
J: TRBJ2-6
D: .
DNA: TGTGCCAGCGCCTTAGCTGGGGCCAACGTCCTGACTTTC
CDR3: CASALAGANVLTF

V: TRBV2
size: .
J: TRBJ1-4
D: TRBD1
DNA: TGTGCCAGCAGACCCGGGACAGGGTCTGAAAAACTGTTTTTT
CDR3: CASRPGTGSEKLFF

V: TRBV25-1
size: large
J: TRBJ2-5
D: TRBD2
DNA: TGTGCCAGCAGTGAATATGGGTCCGCCTCTAGCGGGGGGGATGAGACCCAGTACTTC
CDR3: CASSEYGSASSGGDETQYF